One and the same sample provided the 27 T cell receptor beta chains below, sequenced in a study of blood T cell repertoires in COVID-19. Assay: immunoSEQ multiplex PCR; the TCRdb copy retains only in-frame clones and omits some. Here the sample spans about 350,000 clones, roughly 87% being singletons. The sequenced sample was peripheral blood. These receptors were obtained from a woman aged 55-70 years with COVID-19, enrolled during active disease.

The chain couples TRBV7-9 to TRBJ2-7, with D possibly TRBD2 on 6 matching bases. The CDR3 extends over 14 amino acids. Germline assignment: CDR1 SEHNR and CDR2 FQNEAQ (reference sequence). The germline V and J ends were trimmed by 5 bases and 6 bases, with 17 bases remaining between them. CDR3 nucleotides: TGTGCCAGCAGCAATAGCGGAGAGACCGGCGAGCAGTACTTC. This translates into CASSNSGETGEQYF.

The chain joins TRBV7-3 to TRBJ2-7; D call uncertain. This CDR3 is 14 amino acids long. The V and J ends lost 5 bases and 1 base respectively, with 12 bases between them. Germline V CDR1 and CDR2: SGHTA, FQGTGA. The CDR3, as DNA: TGTGCCAGCAGCCCGACACCCGCTTCCTACGAGCAGTACTTC. Residues: CASSPTPASYEQYF.

This clone was detected once. The V call is TRBV7-9, the J call TRBJ1-2, with TRBD1 matching over 7 bases. Germline V gene lookup returns CDR1 SEHNR and CDR2 FQNEAQ (reference sequence). The junction had 10 bases not matched to a gene; V was cut back by 3 bases and J by 6 bases. The CDR3 length is 15 residues. For the CDR3, the DNA is TGTGCCAGCAGCTTGGCCGACAGGGTACTACATGGCTACACCTTC. Protein: CASSLADRVLHGYTF. Supplemented by reference TRBV7-9 and TRBJ1-2, the full variable domain reads DTGVSQNPRHKITKRGQNVTFRCDPISEHNRLYWYRQTLGQGPEFLTYFQNEAQLEKSRLLSDRFSAERPKGSFSTLEIQRTEQGDSAMYLCASSLADRVLHGYTFGSGTRLTVV.

The chain couples TRBV5-4 to TRBJ2-1; 7 bases map to TRBD2. After removal of 4 bases from V and 0 bases from J, the junction contained 4 bases not matched to a gene. The CDR3 has 15 residues. Germline assignment: CDR1 SGHNT and CDR2 YYREEE (reference sequence). For the CDR3, the DNA is TGTGCCAGCAGCCCGCGGGGGAGCTCCTACAATGAGCAGTTCTTC. This gives the protein CASSPRGSSYNEQFF.

This chain connects TRBV6-2 or TRBV6-3 to TRBJ2-7, with a possible D match to TRBD1 (6 bases). This CDR3 comprises 14 residues. Germline V gene sequence: CDR1 MNHEY, CDR2 SVGEGT. Between the trimmed V and J ends, which lost 0 bases and 2 bases, there was a span of 8 bases. The CDR3 sequence: CASSYSTGPYEQYF. In DNA form, the CDR3 reads TGTGCCAGCAGTTACTCAACAGGGCCCTACGAGCAGTACTTC.

The chain carries TRBV7-2 and TRBJ2-4, with a weak D call TRBD1 (5 bases). The V gene lost 0 bases and the J gene lost 6 bases, with 6 bases spanning the gap. In germline, CDR1 is SGHTA, CDR2 FQGNSA. The CDR3 spans 13 residues. The CDR3 is CASSLADRNIQYF. As DNA, the CDR3 is TGTGCCAGCAGCTTAGCTGACAGAAACATTCAGTACTTC. Together with reference TRBV7-2 and TRBJ2-4, the CDR3 gives the full variable domain: GAGVSQSPSNKVTEKGKDVELRCDPISGHTALYWYRQSLGQGLEFLIYFQGNSAPDKSGLPSDRFSAERTGGSVSTLTIQRTQQEDSAVYLCASSLADRNIQYFGAGTRLSVL.

The chain recombines TRBV2 with TRBJ2-7; 9 bases map to TRBD1. After removal of 6 bases from V and 3 bases from J, the junction contained 6 bases not matched to a gene. Germline values: CDR1 SNHLY, CDR2 FYNNEI. The CDR3 length is 14 residues. Written as DNA, the CDR3 is TGTGCCAGCAGGGCCGGGACAGGGAACTACGAGCAGTACTTC. Its protein is CASRAGTGNYEQYF.

The chain combines TRBV9 with TRBJ2-1; 12 nucleotides align to TRBD2. Trimming removed 4 bases from V and 6 bases from J; junction bases left unmatched: 5. The CDR3 contains 15 residues. Germline CDR1 reads SGDLS; CDR2 reads YYNGEE. The CDR3 protein is CASSTSGGSTNEQFF. The CDR3 DNA reads TGTGCCAGCAGCACTAGCGGGGGGAGTACCAATGAGCAGTTCTTC.

The rearrangement joins TRBV18 to TRBJ2-7, with TRBD1 identical over 8 bases. Germline-derived CDR1 and CDR2 are KGHSH and LQKENI. This CDR3 is 15 amino acids long. The V gene end was trimmed by 2 bases and the J gene end by 7 bases; junction bases not matched to a gene: 10. CDR3 bases: TGTGCCAGCTCACCAATGGGGTCAGGACAGGGAGAGCAGTACTTC. As protein: CASSPMGSGQGEQYF.

The chain combines TRBV11-1 with TRBJ1-3; perhaps TRBD1 as D (5 bases). The CDR3 covers 13 residues. Per germline, CDR1 SGHAT and CDR2 FQDESV (reference sequence). V was clipped by 4 bases and J by 4 bases, with 8 bases between them. The CDR3 DNA is TGTGCCAGCAGCTCCCGGACAGGAAACACCATATATTTT. This translates into CASSSRTGNTIYF.

The rearrangement uses TRBV28 and TRBJ2-1; D uncertain. CDR3 size: 15 residues. CDR1 and CDR2 from the germline V gene are MDHEN and SYDVKM. The ends were cut back, 6 bases at V and 4 bases at J, with 16 bases in the middle. CDR3: CASSSLAERYNEQFF. CDR3 coding DNA: TGTGCCAGCAGCTCCCTGGCGGAAAGGTACAATGAGCAGTTCTTC.

The chain joins TRBV7-9 to TRBJ1-4; tentative D call: TRBD1 (5 bases). V dropped 9 bases and J dropped 0 bases, with 11 bases sitting between them. CDR3 length: 14 residues. Germline lookup yields CDR1 SEHNR and CDR2 FQNEAQ (reference sequence). CDR3 nucleotide sequence: TGTGCCAGTTCAGGGTCCCCAACTAATGAAAAACTGTTTTTT. This codes for CASSGSPTNEKLFF.

The chain is built from TRBV27 and TRBJ2-2; D unclear. CDR3 length equals 14 residues. Germline V CDR1 and CDR2: MNHEY, SMNVEV (reference sequence). With 4 bases removed from V and 2 bases from J, the gap between germline ends came to 8 bases. CDR3 coding DNA: TGTGCCAGCAGTTCCCAGATTAACACCGGGGAGCTGTTTTTT. It codes for CASSSQINTGELFF.

A few counts support this clone. The V call is TRBV11-2, the J call TRBJ1-1, with a possible D match to TRBD1 (6 bases). Germline assignment: CDR1 SGHAT and CDR2 FQNNGV. The CDR3 contains 14 residues. The V end lost 5 bases, the J end lost 6 bases, and 16 bases lay between the germline ends. CDR3 in DNA: TGTGCCAGCAGCCAGGAAGGGGGGGCCCCTGAAGCTTTCTTT. Translating gives CASSQEGGAPEAFF.

V usage is TRBV7-9 and J usage is TRBJ2-6, with a possible D match to TRBD2 (6 bases). The CDR3 covers 16 residues. The V and J ends lost 5 bases and 2 bases respectively, with 13 bases between them. CDR1 and CDR2 from the germline V gene are SEHNR and FQNEAQ (reference sequence). As DNA, the CDR3 is TGTGCCAGCAGCCCGCCTGGCGGGACTGGGGCCAACGTCCTGACTTTC. Its translation is CASSPPGGTGANVLTF.

A few counts support this clone. CDR3 loop: CASSVTGPSEAFF. The CDR3 region has the DNA TGTGCCAGCAGCGTAACAGGGCCCTCTGAAGCTTTCTTT. The V call is TRBV9, the J call TRBJ1-1; a weak D match, TRBD1 (6 bases). The CDR3 is 13 amino acids. V was clipped by 1 base and J by 6 bases, with 10 bases between them. Germline V lookup: CDR1 SGDLS, CDR2 YYNGEE.

The chain links TRBV5-4 to TRBJ2-3; 9 bases agree with TRBD2. With 4 bases clipped from V and 1 base from J, the junction kept 7 bases outside the gene matches. Looked up from germline, CDR1 is SGHNT and CDR2 is YYREEE (reference sequence). This CDR3 spans 16 amino acids. CDR3 residues: CASSPRLAVRTDTQYF. DNA of the CDR3: TGTGCCAGCAGCCCCCGACTAGCGGTTCGCACAGATACGCAGTATTTT.

The chain employs TRBV23-1 and TRBJ1-5, with 9 bases that match TRBD1. TRBV23-1 is flagged as an ORF with uncertain function. J lost 6 bases, V lost 8 bases, and 8 bases had no gene match. The CDR3 loop spans 14 amino acids. The CDR3 DNA follows: TGCGCCAGCTACGGACAGGGGCGTCGTCAGCCCCAGCATTTT. This gives the protein CASYGQGRRQPQHF.

The V and J genes are TRBV7-2 and TRBJ1-4; the D gene is possibly TRBD1 (6 bases). V was shortened by 5 bases and J by 0 bases, with 13 bases between the two germline ends. CDR3 length: 16 residues. Per germline, CDR1 SGHTA and CDR2 FQGNSA. The CDR3 spells CASSLSNRATNEKLFF. CDR3 in DNA: TGTGCCAGCAGCCTGTCCAACAGGGCAACTAATGAAAAACTGTTTTTT. Full variable domain (outside the CDR3, taken from reference TRBV7-2 and TRBJ1-4): GAGVSQSPSNKVTEKGKDVELRCDPISGHTALYWYRQSLGQGLEFLIYFQGNSAPDKSGLPSDRFSAERTGGSVSTLTIQRTQQEDSAVYLCASSLSNRATNEKLFFGSGTQLSVL.

V is TRBV11-2 and J is TRBJ1-1, with TRBD1 matching 7 bases. Trimming at V came to 3 bases and at J to 4 bases, leaving 5 bases not matched to a gene. CDR1 and CDR2 from the germline V gene are SGHAT and FQNNGV. CDR3 length equals 14 residues. CDR3 nucleotides: TGTGCCAGCAGCTTCGTCAGGGGGAGCACTGAAGCTTTCTTT. Protein product: CASSFVRGSTEAFF.

The chain employs TRBV7-9 and TRBJ1-2; D is possibly TRBD1 (6 bases). The CDR3 consists of 14 residues. Germline lookup yields CDR1 SEHNR and CDR2 FQNEAQ (reference sequence). V gave up 3 bases and J gave up 4 bases, with 12 bases separating them. The CDR3 loop is CASSLAGDGYGYTF. In DNA, the CDR3 is TGTGCCAGCAGCTTGGCAGGGGACGGCTATGGCTACACCTTC.

The V call is TRBV18, the J call TRBJ1-1; D gene uncertain. Germline CDR1 is KGHSH and CDR2 is LQKENI. The CDR3 has 14 residues. Deletions cut 3 bases from V and 7 bases from J, with 15 bases between. The CDR3 sequence: CASSPPAGIVEAFF. The CDR3 region has the DNA TGTGCCAGCTCACCGCCGGCAGGAATAGTTGAAGCTTTCTTT.

The chain combines TRBV9 with TRBJ2-3; D gene unclear. Deletions cut 4 bases from V and 2 bases from J, with 14 bases between. The germline CDR1 and CDR2 sequences are SGDLS and YYNGEE. The CDR3 length is 15 residues. CDR3 protein: CASSSWSTYTDTQYF. Written as DNA, the CDR3 is TGTGCCAGCAGCTCTTGGAGCACCTACACAGATACGCAGTATTTT.

This clone was counted a single time. CDR3 amino acids: CSASPKRYNEQFF. The CDR3, as DNA: TGCAGTGCTAGTCCCAAGAGATACAATGAGCAGTTCTTC. V is TRBV20-1 and J is TRBJ2-1; D unclear. The ends were cut back, 3 bases at V and 4 bases at J, with 10 bases in the middle. This CDR3 comprises 13 residues. The V gene's germline CDR1 is DFQATT and CDR2 SNEGSKA (reference sequence).

The chain employs TRBV29-1 and TRBJ1-2; no clear D. This CDR3 spans 12 amino acids. Germline V gene lookup returns CDR1 SQVTM and CDR2 ANQGSEA. CDR3 protein: CAARQENYGYTF. The DNA of the CDR3 is TGCGCGGCACGGCAAGAAAACTATGGCTACACCTTC.

The chain couples TRBV25-1 to TRBJ1-1; possible D gene TRBD1, 6 bases. Trimming cost V 0 bases and J 4 bases, with 12 bases left between them. Germline V gives CDR1 MGHDK, CDR2 SYGVNS. The CDR3 totals 15 residues. CDR3 sequence reads: CASSEYRGYLTEAFF. CDR3 in DNA: TGTGCCAGCAGTGAATATAGGGGGTACCTCACTGAAGCTTTCTTT.

This clone turned up a few times. The chain recombines TRBV21-1 with TRBJ1-1; TRBD1, the table's D call, lacks a check against the DNA. TRBV21-1 is shown as a pseudogene. This CDR3 region has 18 residues. The CDR3, as DNA: TGTGCCAGCAGCAAAGGAAATCACAGGGGCCGTTGGAGTACTGAAGCTTTCTTT. Residues: CASSKGNHRGRWSTEAFF.